These 26 T cell receptor beta chains were sequenced from one sample in a study of regulatory T cells in long-lasting Graves disease. The time point denotes: newly diagnosed GD, antithyroid drugs for less than 3 months. The TCR library was made from RNA that had been extracted from PBMCs in TRIzol. Assembly of TCR beta libraries relied on iRepertoire HTBI primers together with Arm-PCR of CDR3 regions. TCRdb passed the multiplex PCR reads through MiXCR, listing each CDR3 protein once. In the table there are 680,000 or so distinct CDR3 sequences, approximately 15% of which are singletons. These same data were also listed under a study on T cells in Graves' hyperthyroidism and ophthalmopathy.

Here the sequenced sample was peripheral blood mononuclear cells (PBMCs), taken at new diagnosis, from a patient treated with antithyroid drugs. The receptors come from a woman in her 30s with Graves disease.

Ten or more counts support this clonotype. The chain carries TRBV28 and TRBJ1-1; 7 positions agree with TRBD1. Germline V gene data show CDR1 as MDHEN and CDR2 as SYDVKM. The V and J ends lost 5 bases and 5 bases, in that order; junction bases with no gene match: 5. This CDR3 spans 13 amino acids. The CDR3 bases are TGTGCCAGCAGTCCGGACAGGCTAACTGAAGCTTTCTTT. As protein: CASSPDRLTEAFF. The full variable domain, in which reference TRBV28 and TRBJ1-1 provide the parts outside the CDR3, is DVKVTQSSRYLVKRTGEKVFLECVQDMDHENMFWYRQDPGLGLRLIYFSYDVKMKEKGDIPEGYSVSREKKERFSLILESASTNQTSMYLCASSPDRLTEAFFGQGTRLTVV.

This clonotype has at least ten counts. The chain uses TRBV2 and TRBJ2-2; TRBD2 aligns across 13 bases. The CDR3 is 17 amino acids. Per the germline V gene, CDR1 is SNHLY and CDR2 is FYNNEI. J was trimmed by 1 base and V by 8 bases; bases with no gene match: 7. CDR3 in DNA: TGTGCCAGCGAGGGACTAGCGGGGACGAGGAACACCGGGGAGCTGTTTTTT. This gives the protein CASEGLAGTRNTGELFF.

The gene calls are TRBV14 and TRBJ2-7; 14 positions agree with TRBD2. Germline V gene sequence: CDR1 SGHDN, CDR2 FVKESK. The V gene end was trimmed by 3 bases and the J gene end by 3 bases; junction bases not matched to a gene: 10. This CDR3 spans 18 amino acids. This CDR3 is CASSQTGLAGVRRYEQYF. As DNA, the CDR3 is TGTGCCAGCAGCCAGACGGGACTAGCGGGAGTCCGGCGCTACGAGCAGTACTTC.

This clonotype was observed at least ten times. This sequence joins TRBV2 and TRBJ2-7, with TRBD2 matching over 7 bases. The germline CDR1 and CDR2 sequences are SNHLY and FYNNEI. The CDR3 is 15 residues long. V shed 6 bases, J shed 2 bases, and the junction held 10 bases outside the gene matches. CDR3 nucleotides: TGTGCCAGCAGCGGGAGGCTGGCCAATGCCTACGAGCAGTACTTC. It encodes CASSGRLANAYEQYF.

In this sample, this clonotype turned up many times. V and J are TRBV28 and TRBJ1-5; 7 bases agree with TRBD1. The CDR3 length is 15 residues. Germline CDR1 MDHEN, CDR2 SYDVKM. Losses at the gene ends were 6 bases for V and 5 bases for J; bases not matched to a gene: 10. DNA for the CDR3: TGTGCCAGCAGAACGACAGGGCGCTCACATCAGCCCCAGCATTTT. Translating gives CASRTTGRSHQPQHF.

This clonotype was observed many times. The CDR3 here is CASSEVKRGTEAFF. The CDR3 DNA sequence: TGTGCCAGCAGTGAGGTCAAAAGGGGCACTGAAGCTTTCTTT. The chain combines TRBV2 with TRBJ1-1, with a weak D call TRBD1 (5 bases). V was cut by 3 bases and J by 4 bases, with 12 bases left in between. Germline CDR1 is SNHLY and CDR2 is FYNNEI. The CDR3 contains 14 residues.

CDR3 DNA sequence: TGCGCCAGCAGCCAAGACTCCTTAGGGTTATACGTCATCGAGCAGTACTTC. Translation: CASSQDSLGLYVIEQYF. The chain uses TRBV4-1 and TRBJ2-7; no reliable D call. The V and J ends lost 0 bases and 6 bases respectively, with 21 bases between them. This CDR3 is built from 17 residues. Germline V gene lookup returns CDR1 MGHRA and CDR2 YSYEKL.

This clonotype was observed a handful of times. This sequence joins TRBV20-1 and TRBJ2-7, with D perhaps TRBD1 (5 bases). The germline CDR1 and CDR2 sequences are DFQATT and SNEGSKA (reference sequence). V was trimmed by 2 bases and J by 4 bases, leaving 12 bases between them. CDR3 size: 13 residues. For the CDR3, the DNA is TGCAGTGCTAGACCCGGACAACTATACGAGCAGTACTTC. Its protein product is CSARPGQLYEQYF.

The chain uses TRBV5-1 and TRBJ2-3; the D gene could be TRBD1 or TRBD2 (6 bases each). Germline V CDR1 and CDR2: SGHRS, YFSETQ. Trimming left V 3 bases short and J 2 bases short, with 16 bases between. CDR3 length equals 16 residues. The CDR3 DNA is TGCGCCAGCAGCTCCCAGGGGACTTCCCCCACAGATACGCAGTATTTT. Encoded protein: CASSSQGTSPTDTQYF.

In DNA, the CDR3 is TGTGCCAGTGGCCCCGGGGAGCTGTTTTTT. Encoded protein: CASGPGELFF. The rearrangement links TRBV19 to TRBJ2-2; D is unresolved. Germline V lookup: CDR1 LNHDA, CDR2 SQIVND (reference sequence). The CDR3 has 10 residues. V was cut by 8 bases and J by 6 bases, with 4 bases left in between.

There are a few counts of this clonotype. One end of the junction is discordant with germline, which a read error may explain. This chain links TRBV7-9 with TRBJ2-2; 10 bases are shared with TRBD2. The CDR3 covers 16 residues. Germline CDR1 and CDR2: SEHNR and FQNEAQ (reference sequence). CDR3 loop: CASSLAGVGNTGELFF. CDR3 DNA: TGTGCCAGCAGCCTAGCGGGAGTTGGAAACACCGGGGAGCTGTTTTTT.

This clonotype was observed at least ten times. The chain uses TRBV6-5 and TRBJ2-7; D not resolved. V was shortened by 3 bases and J by 2 bases, with 8 bases between the two germline ends. The CDR3 totals 13 residues. The germline V gene has CDR1 MNHEY and CDR2 SVGAGI. This chain's CDR3 is CASSYQRAYEQYF. The CDR3 nucleotides read TGTGCCAGCAGTTATCAAAGAGCCTACGAGCAGTACTTC.

This clonotype was seen repeatedly, ten times or more. The chain's CDR3 is CASSLARSPLHF. The CDR3 nucleotides read TGTGCCAGCAGCTTAGCGCGCTCACCCCTCCACTTT. The V call is TRBV7-9, the J call TRBJ1-6; no firm D call. Germline V gives CDR1 SEHNR, CDR2 FQNEAQ (reference sequence). V gave up 0 bases and J gave up 10 bases, with 4 bases separating them. CDR3 length equals 12 residues.

CDR3 protein: CSVDMGLSNEQYF. CDR3 nucleotides: TGCAGCGTTGATATGGGACTGAGCAACGAGCAGTACTTC. The chain is built from TRBV29-1 and TRBJ2-7, with D possibly being TRBD2 (6 bases). The CDR3 consists of 13 residues. The ends were cut back, 3 bases at V and 5 bases at J, with 14 bases in the middle. Germline CDR1 reads SQVTM; CDR2 reads ANQGSEA.

This clonotype has a count of ten or more. This sequence joins TRBV5-1 and TRBJ1-2, with unresolved D. The germline gives CDR1 SGHRS, CDR2 YFSETQ. The CDR3 contains 14 residues. With 4 bases removed from V and 2 bases from J, the gap between germline ends came to 12 bases. The DNA for the CDR3 is TGCGCCAGCAGCCCGTCGAACTTGAACTATGGCTACACCTTC. Protein product: CASSPSNLNYGYTF.

About this clonotype: A much bigger clone sits one base away, suggesting this may be a read error. The gene calls are TRBV27 and TRBJ2-1, with D perhaps matching TRBD2 (6 bases). The CDR3 is 14 residues long. Germline V lookup: CDR1 MNHEY, CDR2 SMNVEV (reference sequence). V dropped 5 bases and J dropped 10 bases, with 18 bases sitting between them. CDR3 protein: CASSDLGTPREQFF. CDR3 in DNA: TGTGCCAGCAGTGATTTGGGGACTCCTCGCGAGCAGTTCTTC.

This clonotype was found a few times. This rearrangement joins TRBV27 to TRBJ2-1, with D perhaps assigned TRBD1 or TRBD2 (5 bases each). The V gene lost 9 bases and the J gene lost 0 bases, with 12 bases spanning the gap. The CDR3 loop spans 14 amino acids. Germline V gives CDR1 MNHEY, CDR2 SMNVEV (reference sequence). CDR3 coding DNA: TGTGCCAGTAGGGACGGACCCTCCTACAATGAGCAGTTCTTC. Amino acid sequence: CASRDGPSYNEQFF.

This clonotype was seen ten or more times. The CDR3 coding sequence is TGTGCCAGCAGCCTCAATGGGAACACTGAAGCTTTCTTT. As protein: CASSLNGNTEAFF. This chain joins TRBV7-3 and TRBJ1-1; D remains unclear. Germline V gene data show CDR1 as SGHTA and CDR2 as FQGTGA. V was clipped by 5 bases and J by 1 base, with 8 bases between them. This CDR3 region has 13 residues. The full variable domain, rest sourced from reference TRBV7-3 and TRBJ1-1, is GAGVSQTPSNKVTEKGKYVELRCDPISGHTALYWYRQSLGQGPEFLIYFQGTGAADDSGLPNDRFFAVRPEGSVSTLKIQRTERGDSAVYLCASSLNGNTEAFFGQGTRLTVV.

This rearrangement joins TRBV14 to TRBJ1-2, with D perhaps matching TRBD1 (5 bases). V gave up 4 bases and J gave up 0 bases, with 21 bases separating them. Germline V gives CDR1 SGHDN, CDR2 FVKESK. This CDR3 contains 18 residues. The CDR3 loop reads CASSLRTGRFTSNYGYTF. Written as DNA, the CDR3 is TGTGCCAGCAGCCTACGAACGGGACGGTTTACATCTAACTATGGCTACACCTTC. Together with reference TRBV14 and TRBJ1-2, the CDR3 gives the full variable domain: EAGVTQFPSHSVIEKGQTVTLRCDPISGHDNLYWYRRVMGKEIKFLLHFVKESKQDESGMPNNRFLAERTGGTYSTLKVQPAELEDSGVYFCASSLRTGRFTSNYGYTFGSGTRLTVV.

This clonotype was recorded at least ten times. The V call is TRBV28, the J call TRBJ2-7; 9 bases fit TRBD1. Trimming at V came to 8 bases and at J to 7 bases, leaving 15 bases not matched to a gene. Germline CDR1 reads MDHEN; CDR2 reads SYDVKM. The CDR3 length is 15 residues. Written as DNA, the CDR3 is TGTGCCAGCGCAGGTGGTAACAGGGGGCTGGGGGAGCAGTACTTC. It encodes CASAGGNRGLGEQYF.

This clonotype was recorded many times. The chain carries TRBV2 and TRBJ2-2; TRBD1 or TRBD2 may be the D gene (5 bases each). The length of the CDR3 is 16 residues. Germline CDR1 SNHLY, CDR2 FYNNEI. The V end was cut by 2 bases, the J end by 3 bases, with 13 bases between. The CDR3, as DNA: TGTGCCAGCAGTGAACGGGACCGAAGCTACACCGGGGAGCTGTTTTTT. Translating gives CASSERDRSYTGELFF.

The CDR3 DNA reads TGTGCCAGCAGTGACTCGACAGGCAGGGGCTACACCTTC. Its translation: CASSDSTGRGYTF. The genes are TRBV6-4 and TRBJ1-2; D perhaps matches TRBD1 (6 bases). V was clipped by 0 bases and J by 8 bases, with 10 bases between them. CDR3 length: 13 residues. Germline loops: CDR1 MRHNA, CDR2 SNTAGT.

A word on this clonotype: A much larger clone lies a single base off, so this may be a read error. This CDR3 fails to terminate in the conserved phenylalanine or tryptophan, so it likely reflects a read error. This chain links TRBV28 with TRBJ1-6; D uncertain. V was pared by 6 bases and J by 7 bases, with 4 bases between. CDR1 MDHEN and CDR2 SYDVKM come from the germline V gene. This CDR3 is 11 amino acids long. The CDR3 region is CASRRNSPLHV. In DNA, the CDR3 is TGTGCCAGCAGGAGAAATTCACCCCTCCACGTT.

This clonotype was counted at least ten times. The CDR3 spells CASSLKREETYEQYF. Written as DNA, the CDR3 is TGTGCCAGCAGCCTTAAGCGGGAGGAGACTTACGAGCAGTACTTC. The rearrangement joins TRBV7-9 to TRBJ2-7, with 9 bases matching TRBD2. Germline CDR1 is SEHNR and CDR2 is FQNEAQ (reference sequence). This CDR3 spans 15 amino acids. After removal of 5 bases from V and 4 bases from J, the junction contained 9 bases not matched to a gene.

V is TRBV20-1 and J is TRBJ1-3; D may be TRBD1 (5 bases). Trimming shortened V by 0 bases and J by 2 bases, and 11 bases separated the two germline ends. This CDR3 has 15 residues. Germline V gene lookup returns CDR1 DFQATT and CDR2 SNEGSKA (reference sequence). Written as DNA, the CDR3 is TGCAGTGCTAGAGATATGAAGGGGACTGGAAACACCATATATTTT. Amino acid sequence: CSARDMKGTGNTIYF.

The chain uses TRBV10-3 and TRBJ2-5; 9 nucleotides agree with TRBD2. Germline CDR1 ENHRY, CDR2 SYGVKD. The CDR3 covers 15 residues. Losses at the gene ends were 6 bases for V and 5 bases for J; bases not matched to a gene: 10. The CDR3 nucleotides are TGTGCCATCAGGAGGGGACTAGCAAGCGCTGAGACCCAGTACTTC. This codes for CAIRRGLASAETQYF.